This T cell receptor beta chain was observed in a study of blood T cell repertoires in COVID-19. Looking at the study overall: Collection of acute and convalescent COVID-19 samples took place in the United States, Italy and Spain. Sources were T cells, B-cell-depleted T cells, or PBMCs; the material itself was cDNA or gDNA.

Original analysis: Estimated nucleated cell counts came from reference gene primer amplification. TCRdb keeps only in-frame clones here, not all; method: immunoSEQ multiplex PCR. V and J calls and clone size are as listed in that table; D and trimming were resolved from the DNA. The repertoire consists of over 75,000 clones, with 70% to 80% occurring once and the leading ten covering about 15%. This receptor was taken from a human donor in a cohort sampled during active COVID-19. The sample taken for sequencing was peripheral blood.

Here the CDR3 DNA reads TGCGCCAGCACCCAGTCCCAGGGGATCGACGAGCAGTACTTC. Translating gives CASTQSQGIDEQYF. This sequence joins TRBV5-1 and TRBJ2-7, with a weak D call TRBD1 (6 bases). This CDR3 spans 14 amino acids. Germline V gene sequence: CDR1 SGHRS, CDR2 YFSETQ. Trimming shortened V by 6 bases and J by 5 bases, and 18 bases separated the two germline ends.